A selection of T cell receptor beta chains follows, all from one sample in a study of blood T cell repertoires in COVID-19. Profiling relied on immunoSEQ multiplex PCR, and the TCRdb table lists in-frame clones only, not all of them. Of fewer than 450,000 clones in the sample, 88% were seen once. The material sequenced was peripheral blood. These TCRs come from a woman aged 45-65 years with COVID-19, enrolled during active disease. Each CDR3 is given with its conserved first and last residue. A D gene is named only where the DNA matches it firmly. Size is omitted from some rows. Given values are once, few, many or a class for expanded clones.

TRBV27	-	-	TRBJ2-1	CASTRTGRGEQFF	TGTGCCAGCACAAGGACAGGGAGGGGTGAGCAGTTCTTC
TRBV19	-	-	TRBJ2-7	CASSTAGGREQYF	TGTGCCAGTAGTACGGCAGGGGGGCGCGAGCAGTACTTC
TRBV19	TRBD1	-	TRBJ1-1	CASSRQGLAEAFF	TGTGCCAGTAGTCGACAGGGGTTGGCTGAAGCTTTCTTT
TRBV30	TRBD1	-	TRBJ1-6	CAWVDRGPESPLHF	TGTGCCTGGGTGGACAGGGGCCCGGAATCACCCCTCCACTTT
TRBV19	-	-	TRBJ1-1	CASSMGGGTEAFF	TGTGCCAGTAGCATGGGGGGGGGTACTGAAGCTTTCTTT
TRBV5-5	TRBD2	-	TRBJ2-2	CASSLEPSGDRYGELFF	TGTGCCAGCAGCTTGGAGCCTAGCGGGGATCGCTACGGGGAGCTGTTTTTT
TRBV27	TRBD1	-	TRBJ2-7	CASSPGQGANEQYF	TGTGCCAGCAGTCCGGGACAGGGGGCGAACGAGCAGTACTTC
TRBV18	-	-	TRBJ1-2	CASSPPLQGITF	TGTGCCAGCTCACCACCCCTACAGGGAATCACCTTC
TRBV27	-	-	TRBJ1-4	CASSLRQTNEKLFF	TGTGCCAGCAGTTTACGACAGACTAATGAAAAACTGTTTTTT
TRBV12-5	-	-	TRBJ1-3	CASGASGGPGNTIYF	TGTGCTAGTGGTGCCTCGGGGGGCCCTGGAAACACCATATATTTT
TRBV28	TRBD1	-	TRBJ1-4	CASSPIDRGGEKLFF	TGTGCCAGCAGTCCAATCGACAGGGGTGGAGAAAAACTGTTTTTT
TRBV7-7	TRBD2	once	TRBJ2-3	CASSRTSGLGDTQYF	TGTGCCAGCAGTCGGACTAGCGGGTTAGGAGATACGCAGTATTTT
TRBV19	TRBD1	-	TRBJ2-7	CASSIAGTGSLSEQYF	TGTGCCAGTAGTATAGCCGGGACAGGGAGTCTGAGCGAGCAGTACTTC
TRBV4-2	-	-	TRBJ2-3	CASSQRTTQSSVTDTQYF	TGTGCCAGCAGCCAACGGACTACCCAGAGTAGCGTCACAGATACGCAGTATTTT
TRBV3-1/TRBV3-2	TRBD1	-	TRBJ1-5	CASSQMTGPNQPQHF	TGTGCCAGCAGCCAAATGACAGGGCCCAATCAGCCCCAGCATTTT
TRBV2	-	few	TRBJ2-7	CASLTNYEQYF	TGTGCCAGCCTAACCAATTACGAGCAGTACTTC
TRBV27	-	once	TRBJ2-2	CASRSLIQGNTGELFF	TGTGCCAGCAGATCACTTATACAGGGTAACACCGGGGAGCTGTTTTTT
TRBV6-1	TRBD1	-	TRBJ2-1	CASREDRGGSEQFF	TGTGCCAGCAGGGAAGACAGGGGGGGTAGTGAGCAGTTCTTC
TRBV11-2	-	-	TRBJ1-1	CASSVGRGGNTEAFF	TGTGCCAGCAGCGTAGGGCGGGGAGGGAACACTGAAGCTTTCTTT
TRBV3-1/TRBV3-2	TRBD1	-	TRBJ1-6	CASGTGWSPLHF	TGTGCCAGCGGGACAGGGTGGTCACCCCTCCACTTT
TRBV5-1	TRBD1	once	TRBJ1-1	CASSSDRGQIEAFF	TGCGCCAGCAGCTCGGACAGGGGGCAGATTGAAGCTTTCTTT
TRBV3-1/TRBV3-2	TRBD1	few	TRBJ2-2	CASSLRQGFTGELFF	TGTGCCAGCAGCCTCCGACAGGGGTTCACCGGGGAGCTGTTTTTT
TRBV5-1	-	-	TRBJ2-1	CASSSLQGYNEQFF	TGCGCCAGCAGCTCGCTTCAGGGATACAATGAGCAGTTCTTC
TRBV3-1/TRBV3-2	TRBD1	-	TRBJ2-1	CASSLKQGAFGNEQFF	TGTGCCAGCAGCCTCAAACAGGGGGCGTTTGGCAATGAGCAGTTCTTC
TRBV10-2	-	-	TRBJ1-1	CASNFDSNTEAFF	TGCGCCAGCAATTTCGACAGTAACACTGAAGCTTTCTTT
TRBV9	-	few	TRBJ1-5	CASSLSPDLLGGPQHF	TGTGCCAGCAGCCTTTCCCCGGACCTTCTAGGGGGACCCCAGCATTTT
TRBV6-4	-	-	TRBJ1-5	CASSAEVGQPQHF	TGTGCCAGCAGCGCCGAGGTCGGTCAGCCCCAGCATTTT
TRBV4-2	TRBD2	-	TRBJ2-7	CASSQVLAGGYEQYF	TGTGCCAGCAGCCAAGTCTTAGCGGGGGGGTACGAGCAGTACTTC
TRBV9	TRBD2	few	TRBJ2-2	CASSVNGLAGGAGELFF	TGTGCCAGCAGCGTAAACGGGCTAGCGGGGGGAGCCGGGGAGCTGTTTTTT
TRBV24-1	-	-	TRBJ1-1	CATSGLGEAFF	TGTGCCACCAGCGGACTAGGTGAAGCTTTCTTT
TRBV6-2/TRBV6-3	-	-	TRBJ1-2	CASSLQGDYGYTF	TGTGCCAGCAGTTTACAGGGCGACTATGGCTACACCTTC
TRBV27	TRBD2	-	TRBJ2-1	CASSLLAGTNEQFF	TGTGCCAGCAGCCTATTAGCGGGGACGAATGAGCAGTTCTTC
TRBV3-1/TRBV3-2	-	-	TRBJ1-1	CASSQAGGETEAFF	TGTGCCAGCAGCCAAGCAGGAGGGGAGACTGAAGCTTTCTTT
TRBV5-6	TRBD2	-	TRBJ2-7	CASRRTSGGYYEQYF	TGTGCCAGCCGCCGTACTAGCGGGGGGTACTACGAGCAGTACTTC
TRBV20-1	TRBD2	once	TRBJ2-7	CSASGGTSYEQYF	TGCAGTGCAAGTGGGGGGACTAGCTACGAGCAGTACTTC
TRBV7-3	-	-	TRBJ1-3	CASSLGTGNTIYF	TGTGCCAGCAGCTTAGGGACAGGAAACACCATATATTTT
TRBV30	-	-	TRBJ1-2	CAWSGDTYYGYTF	TGTGCCTGGAGTGGGGACACTTACTATGGCTACACCTTC
TRBV29-1	-	-	TRBJ2-3	CSVADGDTQYF	TGCAGCGTAGCAGACGGGGATACGCAGTATTTT
TRBV11-3	-	-	TRBJ1-1	CASSLDGETEAFF	TGTGCCAGCAGCTTAGACGGGGAAACTGAAGCTTTCTTT
TRBV12-3/TRBV12-4	-	-	TRBJ1-1	CASSFNGNTEAFF	TGTGCCAGCAGTTTCAACGGGAACACTGAAGCTTTCTTT
TRBV6-5	-	-	TRBJ1-2	CASSFPDSYYGYTF	TGTGCCAGCAGTTTCCCAGACAGTTACTATGGCTACACCTTC
TRBV11-2	TRBD2	-	TRBJ2-1	CAGSLLAGGRGEQFF	TGTGCCGGCAGCTTACTAGCGGGGGGGCGAGGTGAGCAGTTCTTC
TRBV18	-	-	TRBJ2-3	CASSPYRADTQYF	TGTGCCAGCTCACCATACAGGGCAGATACGCAGTATTTT
TRBV18	-	-	TRBJ1-3	CASSPPSPSGNTIYF	TGTGCCAGCTCACCACCTAGCCCCTCTGGAAACACCATATATTTT
TRBV11-2	-	few	TRBJ1-5	CASSDLPGAGQPQHF	TGTGCCAGCAGCGACTTACCAGGAGCGGGTCAGCCCCAGCATTTT
TRBV13	TRBD2	-	TRBJ2-2	CASSRLAGTGELFF	TGTGCCAGCAGTCGACTAGCGGGTACCGGGGAGCTGTTTTTT
TRBV30	-	-	TRBJ2-7	CAWKDTDEQYF	TGTGCCTGGAAGGACACAGACGAGCAGTACTTC
TRBV6-5	-	-	TRBJ1-1	CASSYFGDTEAFF	TGTGCCAGCAGTTACTTCGGGGACACTGAAGCTTTCTTT
TRBV19	TRBD2	-	TRBJ2-5	CASSINSGGGETQYF	TGTGCCAGTAGTATTAATAGCGGGGGCGGGGAGACCCAGTACTTC
TRBV28	-	-	TRBJ2-5	CASSRPGETQYF	TGTGCCAGCAGTCGCCCCGGAGAGACCCAGTACTTC
TRBV28	-	-	TRBJ1-5	CASSFDGVQPQHF	TGTGCCAGCAGTTTTGATGGAGTTCAGCCCCAGCATTTT
TRBV27	-	-	TRBJ2-7	CASSYSTHYEQYF	TGTGCCAGCAGTTACAGCACCCACTACGAGCAGTACTTC
TRBV14	TRBD1	-	TRBJ1-2	CASSQILDGTAPNYGYTF	TGTGCCAGCAGCCAGATCTTAGACGGGACAGCCCCTAACTATGGCTACACCTTC
TRBV18	-	once	TRBJ2-6	CASSPRASSGANVLTF	TGTGCCAGCTCACCCAGGGCGAGCTCTGGGGCCAACGTCCTGACTTTC
TRBV27	-	-	TRBJ1-5	CASSSGFSQPQHF	TGTGCCAGCAGTTCAGGGTTTAGTCAGCCCCAGCATTTT
TRBV7-6	TRBD1	-	TRBJ2-3	CASSPGTVSTDTQYF	TGTGCCAGCAGCCCAGGGACAGTAAGCACAGATACGCAGTATTTT
TRBV12-1	-	few	TRBJ2-7	CASSFASSRGEQYF	TGTGCCAGCAGCTTTGCCTCTAGTCGGGGGGAGCAGTACTTC
TRBV11-2	TRBD2	-	TRBJ2-3	CASSRTSGTYTDTQYF	TGTGCCAGCAGCAGGACTAGCGGGACTTACACAGATACGCAGTATTTT